Below, 28 T cell receptor beta chains from the same sample are listed, as sequenced in a study of blood T cell repertoires in COVID-19 (dated by TCRdb to 2019 to 2021). Library prep was done by the immunoSEQ multiplex PCR assay. Sourced from immuneACCESS, this table was stored by TCRdb with only in-frame sequences that have V and J called. A share of the clones is absent; for the studies checked, an unresolved V gene accounts for under half, and the remainder has no known explanation. The sample table contains fewer than 350,000 clones; only one count was recorded for around 88% of them. The ten biggest clones cover approximately 1.6% of the sample. Sequenced input: peripheral blood. The receptors derive from a woman younger than 45 with COVID-19, enrolled during active disease.

This chain links TRBV27 with TRBJ2-2; D is uncertain. The CDR3 length is 14 residues. The germline V gene has CDR1 MNHEY and CDR2 SMNVEV (reference sequence). V was trimmed by 5 bases and J by 8 bases, leaving 15 bases between them. The CDR3 nucleotides read TGTGCCAGCAGTGCCTACCCTTCAGGTGGGGAGCTGTTTTTT. This gives the protein CASSAYPSGGELFF.

This clone was recorded once. V is TRBV5-1 and J is TRBJ1-2; possible D gene TRBD1, 5 bases. Trimming removed 2 bases from V and 5 bases from J, with 13 bases in between. The CDR3 runs to 14 residues. The germline V gene has CDR1 SGHRS and CDR2 YFSETQ. The CDR3 sequence is CASSFEGVTYGYTF. The CDR3 DNA follows: TGCGCCAGCAGCTTCGAAGGGGTTACTTATGGCTACACCTTC.

The chain uses TRBV3-1 (or the pseudogene TRBV3-2) and TRBJ2-2; 8 bases fit TRBD2. The junction had 7 bases not matched to a gene; V was cut back by 0 bases and J by 7 bases. Germline V CDR1 and CDR2: LGHDT, YNNKEL (reference sequence). This CDR3 has 16 amino acids. The CDR3 DNA sequence: TGTGCCAGCAGCCAAGATCGGACTAGCCGGCGCGGGGAGCTGTTTTTT. Amino acid sequence: CASSQDRTSRRGELFF.

V usage is TRBV29-1 and J usage is TRBJ2-6; 9 bases align to TRBD1. This CDR3 is built from 16 residues. Trimming took 5 bases from V and 2 from J; bases not matched to a gene: 7. Germline CDR1 SQVTM, CDR2 ANQGSEA. The CDR3 sequence: CSVLGRDRAGANVLTF. The CDR3, as DNA: TGCAGCGTTTTAGGTCGGGACAGGGCTGGGGCCAACGTCCTGACTTTC.

V usage is TRBV2 and J usage is TRBJ1-2; D not resolved. From germline, CDR1 is SNHLY and CDR2 FYNNEI. This CDR3 is 13 amino acids long. V lost 1 base to trimming and J lost 6 bases, with 9 bases between them. This chain's CDR3 is CASSEGSLNGYTF. The CDR3 coding sequence is TGTGCCAGCAGTGAAGGGAGTTTGAATGGCTACACCTTC.

The chain uses TRBV2 and TRBJ1-2; the D is unclear. Looked up from germline, CDR1 is SNHLY and CDR2 is FYNNEI. Between the trimmed V and J ends, which lost 3 bases and 8 bases, there was a span of 16 bases. The CDR3 runs to 14 residues. As DNA, the CDR3 is TGTGCCAGCAGTGATTCCCGACGAATGGGCGGCTACACCTTC. As protein: CASSDSRRMGGYTF.

The chain uses TRBV6-2 or TRBV6-3 and TRBJ2-2, with 7 nucleotides matching TRBD1. Trimming cost V 2 bases and J 0 bases; bases outside gene matches: 3. Per the germline V gene, CDR1 is MNHEY and CDR2 is SVGEGT. CDR3 length equals 16 residues. The CDR3 loop reads CASSYRGTANTGELFF. CDR3 nucleotide sequence: TGTGCCAGCAGTTACCGAGGGACAGCGAACACCGGGGAGCTGTTTTTT.

The V gene is TRBV9, the J gene TRBJ1-2; D call uncertain. The CDR3 totals 14 residues. V was pared by 0 bases and J by 7 bases, with 13 bases between. From germline, CDR1 is SGDLS and CDR2 YYNGEE. The chain's CDR3 is CASSVGTVAGGYTF. The CDR3 bases are TGTGCCAGCAGCGTAGGGACCGTTGCGGGTGGCTACACCTTC. Together with reference TRBV9 and TRBJ1-2, the CDR3 gives the full variable domain: DSGVTQTPKHLITATGQRVTLRCSPRSGDLSVYWYQQSLDQGLQFLIQYYNGEERAKGNILERFSAQQFPDLHSELNLSSLELGDSALYFCASSVGTVAGGYTFGSGTRLTVV.

This clone was observed once. The chain combines TRBV6-1 with TRBJ2-2; D might be TRBD2 (5 bases). Germline V gene sequence: CDR1 MNHNS, CDR2 SASEGT. With 1 base removed from V and 4 bases from J, the gap between germline ends came to 13 bases. The CDR3 has 16 amino acids. The CDR3 region has the DNA TGTGCCAGCAGTGAAGAGGCGGGCCGGCGCACCGGGGAGCTGTTTTTT. Residues: CASSEEAGRRTGELFF.

The genes are TRBV5-6 and TRBJ2-7; TRBD2 matches 15 bases. Germline loops: CDR1 SGHDT, CDR2 YYEEEE. CDR3 length: 17 residues. The V segment lost 4 bases and the J segment 0 bases; nucleotides outside the gene matches: 5. The CDR3 DNA is TGTGCCAGCAGCCGGGGACTAGCGGGGGGCCTCTCCTACGAGCAGTACTTC. Its protein is CASSRGLAGGLSYEQYF.

The chain is built from TRBV6-5 and TRBJ1-2; D is undetermined. Germline V gene data show CDR1 as MNHEY and CDR2 as SVGAGI. V lost 11 bases and J lost 4, with 20 bases in between. The CDR3 totals 14 residues. CDR3 DNA sequence: TGTGCCGTCCTCCACGTGTCCGGCGGCTATGGCTACACCTTC. Protein sequence: CAVLHVSGGYGYTF.

This clone was counted only a few times. The rearrangement links TRBV6-5 to TRBJ1-4; 9 bases map to TRBD1. The CDR3 is 14 residues long. The junction had 7 bases not matched to a gene; V was cut back by 6 bases and J by 8 bases. Germline CDR1 is MNHEY and CDR2 is SVGAGI. The CDR3: CASRGTGLGEKLFF. The CDR3 DNA reads TGTGCCAGCAGAGGGACAGGGCTTGGGGAAAAACTGTTTTTT.

The chain recombines TRBV6-5 with TRBJ2-1, with D maybe TRBD2 (5 bases). Germline assignment: CDR1 MNHEY and CDR2 SVGAGI. CDR3 length equals 13 residues. Trimming cost V 8 bases and J 7 bases, with 15 bases left between them. The CDR3: CASCRGPENEQFF. CDR3 DNA sequence: TGTGCCAGCTGCCGGGGTCCGGAGAATGAGCAGTTCTTC.

This clone was counted a single time. The CDR3 bases are TGTGCCATCAGGGACGGAGGGGTGAACACTGAAGCTTTCTTT. Translation gives CAIRDGGVNTEAFF. The chain employs TRBV10-3 and TRBJ1-1; D might be TRBD1 (5 bases). Germline values: CDR1 ENHRY, CDR2 SYGVKD. Trimming pared 6 bases from V and 0 bases from J, leaving 11 bases between. The CDR3 is made up of 14 amino acids.

The rearrangement links TRBV3-1 (or the pseudogene TRBV3-2) to TRBJ1-6, with unresolved D. This CDR3 comprises 14 residues. Germline V gene lookup returns CDR1 LGHDT and CDR2 YNNKEL (reference sequence). V lost 4 bases and J lost 8, with 12 bases in between. CDR3 in amino acids: CASSPRGPDSPLHF. The CDR3 DNA sequence: TGTGCCAGCAGCCCCCGGGGTCCCGATTCACCCCTCCACTTT.

The gene calls are TRBV28 and TRBJ1-1, with a tentative D call TRBD1 (6 bases). This CDR3 is built from 12 residues. The V end was cut by 7 bases, the J end by 6 bases, with 12 bases between. Germline loops: CDR1 MDHEN, CDR2 SYDVKM. The CDR3 nucleotides are TGTGCCAGCACTCGGGGGGCCGCTGAAGCTTTCTTT. Its protein is CASTRGAAEAFF.

The V gene is TRBV5-1, the J gene TRBJ1-1; tentatively, D is TRBD1 (5 bases). Trimming stripped 0 bases from V and 3 bases from J, with 12 bases between. Looked up from germline, CDR1 is SGHRS and CDR2 is YFSETQ. This CDR3 has 15 amino acids. The CDR3 is CASSLAPGGHTEAFF. DNA of the CDR3: TGCGCCAGCAGCTTGGCCCCGGGGGGACACACTGAAGCTTTCTTT.

The V and J genes are TRBV3-1 (or the pseudogene TRBV3-2) and TRBJ2-3; D is possibly TRBD2 (7 bases). The V and J ends lost 1 base and 8 bases respectively, with 19 bases between them. CDR1 is LGHDT, CDR2 YNNKEL, per germline (reference sequence). There are 16 residues in the CDR3. CDR3 DNA sequence: TGTGCCAGCAGCCAAGCGGGGGCGGGGGCCGTGGGTACGCAGTATTTT. Translation: CASSQAGAGAVGTQYF.

The chain links TRBV5-8 to TRBJ2-1; no firm D call. The CDR3 covers 15 residues. The V gene's germline CDR1 is SGHTS and CDR2 YDEGEE. Trimming left V 5 bases short and J 1 base short, with 13 bases between. DNA of the CDR3: TGTGCCAGCAGTTACTCTCCCGGGTCCTACAATGAGCAGTTCTTC. Amino acid sequence: CASSYSPGSYNEQFF. Drawing the rest from reference TRBV5-8 and TRBJ2-1, the complete variable domain is EAGVTQSPTHLIKTRGQQATLRCSPISGHTSVYWYQQALGLGLQFLLWYDEGEERNRGNFPPRFSGRQFPNYSSELNVNALELEDSALYLCASSYSPGSYNEQFFGPGTRLTVL.

The chain couples TRBV2 to TRBJ1-2, with no clear D. The CDR3 length is 14 residues. The V and J ends lost 2 bases and 0 bases respectively, with 7 bases between them. CDR1 and CDR2 from the germline V gene are SNHLY and FYNNEI. CDR3 amino acids: CASSESGANYGYTF. The CDR3 DNA reads TGTGCCAGCAGTGAATCCGGAGCTAACTATGGCTACACCTTC.

This chain uses TRBV19 with TRBJ2-2; 9 bases match TRBD1. V lost 4 bases, J lost 5 bases, and 8 bases stayed unmatched. The germline V gene has CDR1 LNHDA and CDR2 SQIVND (reference sequence). The CDR3 runs 16 residues. The CDR3 loop is CASSTRTGEGTGELFF. CDR3 nucleotides: TGTGCCAGTAGTACCCGGACAGGGGAAGGTACCGGGGAGCTGTTTTTT.

This clone was found once. This chain uses TRBV29-1 with TRBJ1-2; 10 bases fit TRBD1. The CDR3 is 13 amino acids. Trimming at V came to 4 bases and at J to 5 bases, leaving 4 bases not matched to a gene. The germline gives CDR1 SQVTM, CDR2 ANQGSEA. CDR3 nucleotides: TGCAGCGTTGTTCGGGGACAGGGGTATGGCTACACCTTC. Its protein is CSVVRGQGYGYTF.

The genes are TRBV7-9 and TRBJ2-5, with 8 bases that match TRBD2. Germline V gene lookup returns CDR1 SEHNR and CDR2 FQNEAQ (reference sequence). The CDR3 runs 19 residues. The junction had 19 bases not matched to a gene; V was cut back by 2 bases and J by 5 bases. The CDR3 DNA reads as TGTGCCAGCAGCTTACCTTTAACTCAAGCGGGGGCCGGAGTGGAGACCCAGTACTTC. The encoded protein is CASSLPLTQAGAGVETQYF.

The chain uses TRBV5-8 and TRBJ2-3; 7 bases map to TRBD2. Germline trimming cut 3 bases from V and 2 bases from J; bases unmatched to any gene: 6. The CDR3 runs to 15 residues. Germline assignment: CDR1 SGHTS and CDR2 YDEGEE. CDR3 sequence (DNA): TGTGCCAGCAGCTCTGGGGACTACCCCACAGATACGCAGTATTTT. Protein: CASSSGDYPTDTQYF.

J is TRBJ1-2 and V is TRBV4-1, with D unresolved. Trimming shortened V by 1 base and J by 5 bases, and 8 bases separated the two germline ends. Germline CDR1 reads MGHRA; CDR2 reads YSYEKL. CDR3 length equals 13 residues. The DNA for the CDR3 is TGCGCCAGCAGCCAAGGGGCATCTTATGGCTACACCTTC. It is translated as CASSQGASYGYTF.

The chain is built from TRBV19 and TRBJ2-3; 10 bases fit TRBD1. V lost 3 bases and J lost 6; bases outside the gene matches: 6. CDR3 length equals 15 residues. Germline-derived CDR1 and CDR2 are LNHDA and SQIVND (reference sequence). The CDR3 DNA follows: TGTGCCAGTAGTATTATCGACAGGGGGCGGGATACGCAGTATTTT. Residues: CASSIIDRGRDTQYF. The complete variable domain, with remaining parts taken from reference TRBV19 and TRBJ2-3, reads DGGITQSPKYLFRKEGQNVTLSCEQNLNHDAMYWYRQDPGQGLRLIYYSQIVNDFQKGDIAEGYSVSREKKESFPLTVTSAQKNPTAFYLCASSIIDRGRDTQYFGPGTRLTVL.

This sequence joins TRBV29-1 and TRBJ2-5; no clear D. Germline V gene lookup returns CDR1 SQVTM and CDR2 ANQGSEA. The CDR3 is 14 residues long. Between the trimmed V and J ends, which lost 4 bases and 0 bases, there was a span of 12 bases. In DNA, the CDR3 is TGCAGCGTTGTAGTCCCCACGTACCAAGAGACCCAGTACTTC. Translating it yields CSVVVPTYQETQYF.

V usage is TRBV11-3 and J usage is TRBJ2-1, with 7 bases identical to TRBD1. The CDR3 is made up of 15 amino acids. The germline V gene encodes CDR1 SGHNT and CDR2 YENEEA. Germline trimming cut 5 bases from V and 0 bases from J; bases unmatched to any gene: 4. CDR3 coding DNA: TGTGCCAGCAGCGCTAGACAGGGCTCCTACAATGAGCAGTTCTTC. It specifies CASSARQGSYNEQFF.